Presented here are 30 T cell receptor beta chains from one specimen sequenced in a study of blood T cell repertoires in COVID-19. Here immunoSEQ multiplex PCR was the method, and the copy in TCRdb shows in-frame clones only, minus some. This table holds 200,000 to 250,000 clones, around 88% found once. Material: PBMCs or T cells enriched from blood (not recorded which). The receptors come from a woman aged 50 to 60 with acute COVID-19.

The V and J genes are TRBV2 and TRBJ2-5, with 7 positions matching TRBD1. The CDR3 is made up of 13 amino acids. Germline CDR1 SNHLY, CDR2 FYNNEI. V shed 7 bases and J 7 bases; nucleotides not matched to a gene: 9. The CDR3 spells CASIGPSGGTQYF. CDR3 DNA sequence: TGTGCCAGCATTGGTCCCTCAGGGGGGACCCAGTACTTC.

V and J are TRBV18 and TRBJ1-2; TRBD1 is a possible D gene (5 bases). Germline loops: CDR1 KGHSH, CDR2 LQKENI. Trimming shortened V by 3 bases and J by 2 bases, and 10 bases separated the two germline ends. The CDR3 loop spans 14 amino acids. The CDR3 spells CASSPSTVNYGYTF. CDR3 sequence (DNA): TGTGCCAGCTCACCCTCGACAGTGAACTATGGCTACACCTTC.

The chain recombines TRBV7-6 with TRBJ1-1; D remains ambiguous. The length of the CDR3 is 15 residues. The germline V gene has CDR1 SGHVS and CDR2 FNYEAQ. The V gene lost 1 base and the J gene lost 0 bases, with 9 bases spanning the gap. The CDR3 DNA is TGTGCCAGCAGCTTAGGCGTCGAAATGAACACTGAAGCTTTCTTT. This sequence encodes CASSLGVEMNTEAFF.

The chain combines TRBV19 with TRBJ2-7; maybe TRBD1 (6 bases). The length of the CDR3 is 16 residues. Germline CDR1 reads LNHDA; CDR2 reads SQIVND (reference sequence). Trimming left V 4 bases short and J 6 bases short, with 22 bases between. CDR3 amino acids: CASSTSRRTLGGEQYF. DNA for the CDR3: TGTGCCAGTAGTACCTCCCGGCGGACATTAGGGGGCGAGCAGTACTTC. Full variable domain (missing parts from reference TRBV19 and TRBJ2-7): DGGITQSPKYLFRKEGQNVTLSCEQNLNHDAMYWYRQDPGQGLRLIYYSQIVNDFQKGDIAEGYSVSREKKESFPLTVTSAQKNPTAFYLCASSTSRRTLGGEQYFGPGTRLTVT.

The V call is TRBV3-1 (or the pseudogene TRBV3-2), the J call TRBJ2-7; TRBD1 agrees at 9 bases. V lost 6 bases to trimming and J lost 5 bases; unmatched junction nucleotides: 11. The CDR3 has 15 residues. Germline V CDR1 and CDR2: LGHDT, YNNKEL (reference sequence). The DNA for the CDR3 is TGTGCCAGCAGGGGTACCGGGACAGGGTTCCACGAGCAGTACTTC. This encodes CASRGTGTGFHEQYF.

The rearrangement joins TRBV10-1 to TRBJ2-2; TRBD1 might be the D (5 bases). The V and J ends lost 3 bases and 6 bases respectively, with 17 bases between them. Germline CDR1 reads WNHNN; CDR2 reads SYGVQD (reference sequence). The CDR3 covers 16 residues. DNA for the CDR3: TGCGCCAGCAGTGATGGGGAACAGGTCCTTGCCGGGGAGCTGTTTTTT. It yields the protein CASSDGEQVLAGELFF.

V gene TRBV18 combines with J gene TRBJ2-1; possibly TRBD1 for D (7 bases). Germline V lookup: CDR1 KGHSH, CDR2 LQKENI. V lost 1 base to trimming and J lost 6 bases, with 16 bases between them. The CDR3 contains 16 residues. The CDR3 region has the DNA TGTGCCAGCTCACCACTCGGAGGGGGCCTCGGCAATGAGCAGTTCTTC. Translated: CASSPLGGGLGNEQFF.

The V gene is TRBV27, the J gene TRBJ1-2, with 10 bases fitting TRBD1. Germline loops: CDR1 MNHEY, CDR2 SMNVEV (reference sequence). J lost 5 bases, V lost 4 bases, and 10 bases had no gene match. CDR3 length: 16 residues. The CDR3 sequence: CASSSRQGAFLYGYTF. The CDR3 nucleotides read TGTGCCAGCAGTTCCCGACAGGGGGCGTTTCTTTATGGCTACACCTTC.

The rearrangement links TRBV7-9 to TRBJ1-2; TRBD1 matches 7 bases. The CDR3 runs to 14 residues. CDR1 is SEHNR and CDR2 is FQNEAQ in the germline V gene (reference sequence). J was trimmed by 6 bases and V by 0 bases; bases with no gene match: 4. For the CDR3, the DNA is TGTGCCAGCAGCTTAGCGGCGACAGGGAATGGCTACACCTTC. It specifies CASSLAATGNGYTF. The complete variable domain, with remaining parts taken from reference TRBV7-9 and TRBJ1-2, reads DTGVSQNPRHKITKRGQNVTFRCDPISEHNRLYWYRQTLGQGPEFLTYFQNEAQLEKSRLLSDRFSAERPKGSFSTLEIQRTEQGDSAMYLCASSLAATGNGYTFGSGTRLTVV.

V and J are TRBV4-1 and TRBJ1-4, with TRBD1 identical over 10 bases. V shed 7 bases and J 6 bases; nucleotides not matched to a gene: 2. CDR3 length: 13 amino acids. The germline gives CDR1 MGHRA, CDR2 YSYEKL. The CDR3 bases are TGCGCCAGCAAGGGACAGGGGTATGAAAAACTGTTTTTT. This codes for CASKGQGYEKLFF.

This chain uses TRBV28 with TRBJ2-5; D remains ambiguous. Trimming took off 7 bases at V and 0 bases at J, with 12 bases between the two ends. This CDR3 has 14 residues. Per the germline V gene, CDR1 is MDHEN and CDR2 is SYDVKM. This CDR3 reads CASNPSNNQETQYF. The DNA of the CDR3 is TGTGCCAGCAACCCCTCGAACAACCAAGAGACCCAGTACTTC.

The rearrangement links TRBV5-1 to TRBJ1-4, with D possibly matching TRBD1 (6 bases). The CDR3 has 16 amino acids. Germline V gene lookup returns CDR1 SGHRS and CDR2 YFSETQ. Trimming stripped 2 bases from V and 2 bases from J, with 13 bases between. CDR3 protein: CASSFQGQGTNEKLFF. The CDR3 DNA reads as TGCGCCAGCAGCTTTCAGGGTCAGGGGACTAATGAAAAACTGTTTTTT.

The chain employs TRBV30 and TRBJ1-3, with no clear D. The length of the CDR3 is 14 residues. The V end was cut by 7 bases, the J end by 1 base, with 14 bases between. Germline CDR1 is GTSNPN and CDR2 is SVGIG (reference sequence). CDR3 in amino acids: CASRWQVSGNTIYF. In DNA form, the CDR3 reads TGTGCCTCACGATGGCAGGTTTCTGGAAACACCATATATTTT.

The CDR3, as DNA: TGTGCCAGCAGTCCGACTACTAGCGGGAGTGGTAACGAGCAGTACTTC. It yields the protein CASSPTTSGSGNEQYF. The gene calls are TRBV28 and TRBJ2-7, with 11 nucleotides matching TRBD2. This CDR3 is 16 amino acids long. The germline V gene has CDR1 MDHEN and CDR2 SYDVKM. Trimming at V came to 5 bases and at J to 5 bases, leaving 11 bases not matched to a gene.

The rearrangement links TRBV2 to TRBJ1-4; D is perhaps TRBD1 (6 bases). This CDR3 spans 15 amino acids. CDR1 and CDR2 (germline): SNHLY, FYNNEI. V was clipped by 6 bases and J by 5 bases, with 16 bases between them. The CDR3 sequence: CASSQAGAGNEKLFF. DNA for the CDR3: TGTGCCAGCAGCCAGGCGGGGGCTGGGAATGAAAAACTGTTTTTT.

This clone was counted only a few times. The CDR3 sequence: CASSSQGANTEAFF. The CDR3 bases are TGTGCCAGCAGCTCGCAGGGGGCGAACACTGAAGCTTTCTTT. The genes are TRBV7-3 and TRBJ1-1; the match to TRBD1 covers 8 bases. Germline CDR1 and CDR2: SGHTA and FQGTGA. Losses at the gene ends were 4 bases for V and 1 base for J; bases not matched to a gene: 2. This CDR3 is 14 amino acids long.

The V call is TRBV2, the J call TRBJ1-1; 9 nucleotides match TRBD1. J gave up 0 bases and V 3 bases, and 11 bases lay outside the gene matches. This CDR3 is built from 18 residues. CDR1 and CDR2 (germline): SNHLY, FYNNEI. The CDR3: CASSESRDRASMNTEAFF. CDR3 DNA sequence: TGTGCCAGCAGTGAGAGTAGGGACAGGGCTTCCATGAACACTGAAGCTTTCTTT.

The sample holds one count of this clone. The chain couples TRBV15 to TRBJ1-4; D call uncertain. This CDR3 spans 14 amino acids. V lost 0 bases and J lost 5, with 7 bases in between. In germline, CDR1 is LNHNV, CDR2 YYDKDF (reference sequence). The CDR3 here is CATSRDRHNEKLFF. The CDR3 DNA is TGTGCCACCAGCAGAGACAGGCACAATGAAAAACTGTTTTTT.

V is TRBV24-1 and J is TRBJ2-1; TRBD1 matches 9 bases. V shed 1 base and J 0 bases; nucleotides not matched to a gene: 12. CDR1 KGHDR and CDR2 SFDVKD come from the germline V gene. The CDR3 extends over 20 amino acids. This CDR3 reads CATSDFGPGTGTSSYNEQFF. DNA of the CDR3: TGTGCCACCAGTGATTTCGGTCCCGGGACAGGGACGAGCTCCTACAATGAGCAGTTCTTC.

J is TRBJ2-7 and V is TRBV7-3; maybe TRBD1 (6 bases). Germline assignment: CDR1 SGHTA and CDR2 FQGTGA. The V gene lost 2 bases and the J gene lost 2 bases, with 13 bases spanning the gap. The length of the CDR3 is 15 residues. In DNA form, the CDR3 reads TGTGCCAGCAGCTTAGGGCAGGGGACCACCTACGAGCAGTACTTC. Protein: CASSLGQGTTYEQYF.

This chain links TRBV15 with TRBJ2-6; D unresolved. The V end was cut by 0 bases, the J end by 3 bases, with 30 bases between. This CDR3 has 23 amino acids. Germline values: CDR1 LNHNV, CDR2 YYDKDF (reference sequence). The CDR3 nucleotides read TGTGCCACCAGCAGAGAGAAGACCGATCTTAGCCTGGAGCCGGCCTATGGGGCCAACGTCCTGACTTTC. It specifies CATSREKTDLSLEPAYGANVLTF. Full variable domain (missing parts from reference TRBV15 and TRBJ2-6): DAMVIQNPRYQVTQFGKPVTLSCSQTLNHNVMYWYQQKSSQAPKLLFHYYDKDFNNEADTPDNFQSRRPNTSFCFLDIRSPGLGDTAMYLCATSREKTDLSLEPAYGANVLTFGAGSRLTVL.

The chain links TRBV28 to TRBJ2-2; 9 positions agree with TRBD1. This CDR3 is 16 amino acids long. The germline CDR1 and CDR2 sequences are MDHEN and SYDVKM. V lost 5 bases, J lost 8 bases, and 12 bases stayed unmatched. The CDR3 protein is CASSIPGQGIYGELFF. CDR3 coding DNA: TGTGCCAGCAGTATTCCGGGACAGGGTATTTATGGGGAGCTGTTTTTT. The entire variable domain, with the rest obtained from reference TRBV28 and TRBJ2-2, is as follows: DVKVTQSSRYLVKRTGEKVFLECVQDMDHENMFWYRQDPGLGLRLIYFSYDVKMKEKGDIPEGYSVSREKKERFSLILESASTNQTSMYLCASSIPGQGIYGELFFGEGSRLTVL.

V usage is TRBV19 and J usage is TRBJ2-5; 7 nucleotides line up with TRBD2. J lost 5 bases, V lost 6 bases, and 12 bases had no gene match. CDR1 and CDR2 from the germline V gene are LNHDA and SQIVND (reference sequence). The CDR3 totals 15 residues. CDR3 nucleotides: TGTGCCAGTAGCGATCTAAGGGAGGGTCAGGAGACCCAGTACTTC. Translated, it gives CASSDLREGQETQYF.

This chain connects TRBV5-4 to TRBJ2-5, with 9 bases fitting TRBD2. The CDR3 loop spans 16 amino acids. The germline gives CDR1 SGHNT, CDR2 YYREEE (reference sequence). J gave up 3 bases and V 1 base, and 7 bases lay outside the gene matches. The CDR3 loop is CASSLMVGGREETQYF. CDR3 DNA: TGTGCCAGCAGCTTGATGGTTGGCGGGAGGGAAGAGACCCAGTACTTC.

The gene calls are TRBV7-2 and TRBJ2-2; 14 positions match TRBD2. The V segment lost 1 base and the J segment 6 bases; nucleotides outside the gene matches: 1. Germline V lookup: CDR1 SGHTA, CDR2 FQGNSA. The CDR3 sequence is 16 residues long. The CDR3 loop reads CASSLGGLAGAGELFF. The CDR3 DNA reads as TGTGCCAGCAGCTTAGGGGGACTAGCGGGAGCCGGGGAGCTGTTTTTT.

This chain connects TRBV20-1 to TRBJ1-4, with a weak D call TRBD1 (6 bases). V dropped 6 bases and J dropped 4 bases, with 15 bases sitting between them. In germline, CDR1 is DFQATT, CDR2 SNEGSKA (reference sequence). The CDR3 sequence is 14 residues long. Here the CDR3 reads CSASIVRGNEKLFF. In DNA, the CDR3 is TGCAGTGCGAGTATCGTCAGGGGTAATGAAAAACTGTTTTTT.

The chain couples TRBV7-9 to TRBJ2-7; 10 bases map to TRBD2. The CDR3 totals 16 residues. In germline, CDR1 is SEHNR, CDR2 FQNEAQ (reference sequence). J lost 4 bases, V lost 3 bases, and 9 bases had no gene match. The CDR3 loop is CASSFRLAGEGYEQYF. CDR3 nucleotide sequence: TGTGCCAGCAGCTTTAGGCTAGCGGGAGAGGGGTACGAGCAGTACTTC.

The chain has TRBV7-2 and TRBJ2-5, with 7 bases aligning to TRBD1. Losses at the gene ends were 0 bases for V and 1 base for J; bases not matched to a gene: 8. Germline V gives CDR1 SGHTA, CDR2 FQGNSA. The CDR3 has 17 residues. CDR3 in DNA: TGTGCCAGCAGCTTAGCAGCGACCGGGACAGTCCAAGAGACCCAGTACTTC. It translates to CASSLAATGTVQETQYF.

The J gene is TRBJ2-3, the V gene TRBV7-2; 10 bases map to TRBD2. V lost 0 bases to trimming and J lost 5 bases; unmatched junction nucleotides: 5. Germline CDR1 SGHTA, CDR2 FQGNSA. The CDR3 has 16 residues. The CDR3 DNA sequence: TGTGCCAGCAGCTTAGCGCGAGCGGGAGGGAAAGATACGCAGTATTTT. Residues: CASSLARAGGKDTQYF.

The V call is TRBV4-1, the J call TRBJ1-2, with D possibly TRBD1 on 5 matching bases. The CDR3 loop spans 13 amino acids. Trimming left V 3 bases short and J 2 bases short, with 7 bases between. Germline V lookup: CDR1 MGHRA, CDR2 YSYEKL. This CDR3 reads CASSHRTNYGYTF. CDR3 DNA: TGCGCCAGCAGCCATCGGACAAACTATGGCTACACCTTC.